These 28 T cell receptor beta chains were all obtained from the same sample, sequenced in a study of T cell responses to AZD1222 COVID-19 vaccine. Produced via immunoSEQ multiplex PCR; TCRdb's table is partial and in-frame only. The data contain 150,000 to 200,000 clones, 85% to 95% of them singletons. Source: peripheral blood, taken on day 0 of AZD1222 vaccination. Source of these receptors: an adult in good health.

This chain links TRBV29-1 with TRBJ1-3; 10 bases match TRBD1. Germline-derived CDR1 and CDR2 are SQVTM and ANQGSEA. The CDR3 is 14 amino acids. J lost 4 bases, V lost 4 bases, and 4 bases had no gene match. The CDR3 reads CSVADRGPGNTIYF. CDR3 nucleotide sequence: TGCAGCGTTGCCGACAGGGGGCCAGGAAACACCATATATTTT.

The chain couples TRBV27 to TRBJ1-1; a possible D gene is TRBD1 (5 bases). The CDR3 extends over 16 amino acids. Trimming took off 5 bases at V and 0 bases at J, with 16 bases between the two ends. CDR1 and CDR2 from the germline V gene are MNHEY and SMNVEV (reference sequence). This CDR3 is CASSRLEGPMNTEAFF. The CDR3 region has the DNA TGTGCCAGCAGTCGATTGGAGGGACCCATGAACACTGAAGCTTTCTTT.

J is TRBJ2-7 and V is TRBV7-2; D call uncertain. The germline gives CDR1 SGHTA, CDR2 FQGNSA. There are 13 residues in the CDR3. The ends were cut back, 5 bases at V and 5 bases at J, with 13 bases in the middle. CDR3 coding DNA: TGTGCCAGCAGCACCTATTATCGGCACGAGCAGTACGTC. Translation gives CASSTYYRHEQYV.

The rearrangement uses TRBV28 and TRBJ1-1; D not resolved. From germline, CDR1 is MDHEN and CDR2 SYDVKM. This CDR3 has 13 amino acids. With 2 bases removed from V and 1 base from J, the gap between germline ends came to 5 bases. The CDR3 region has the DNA TGTGCCAGCAGTTTAAGTCAGAACACTGAAGCTTTCTTT. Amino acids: CASSLSQNTEAFF.

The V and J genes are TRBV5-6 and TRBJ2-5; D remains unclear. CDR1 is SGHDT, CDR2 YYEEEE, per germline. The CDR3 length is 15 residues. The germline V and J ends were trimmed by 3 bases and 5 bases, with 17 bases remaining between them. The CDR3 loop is CASSSRMDVGETQYF. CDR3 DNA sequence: TGTGCCAGCAGCTCCCGGATGGACGTCGGTGAGACCCAGTACTTC.

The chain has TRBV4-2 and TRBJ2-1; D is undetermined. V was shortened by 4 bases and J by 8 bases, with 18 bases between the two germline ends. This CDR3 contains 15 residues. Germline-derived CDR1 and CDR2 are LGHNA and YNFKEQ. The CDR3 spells CASSRGWGRFDEQFF. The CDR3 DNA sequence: TGTGCCAGCAGCCGGGGATGGGGTCGATTCGATGAGCAGTTCTTC.

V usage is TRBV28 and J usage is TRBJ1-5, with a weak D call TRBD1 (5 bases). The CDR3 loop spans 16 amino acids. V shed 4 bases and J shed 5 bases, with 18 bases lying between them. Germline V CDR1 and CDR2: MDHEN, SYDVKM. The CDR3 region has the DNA TGTGCCAGCAGTTACAGTAGGGACCGCGCCGATCAGCCCCAGCATTTT. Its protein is CASSYSRDRADQPQHF. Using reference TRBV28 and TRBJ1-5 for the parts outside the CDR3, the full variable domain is DVKVTQSSRYLVKRTGEKVFLECVQDMDHENMFWYRQDPGLGLRLIYFSYDVKMKEKGDIPEGYSVSREKKERFSLILESASTNQTSMYLCASSYSRDRADQPQHFGDGTRLSIL.

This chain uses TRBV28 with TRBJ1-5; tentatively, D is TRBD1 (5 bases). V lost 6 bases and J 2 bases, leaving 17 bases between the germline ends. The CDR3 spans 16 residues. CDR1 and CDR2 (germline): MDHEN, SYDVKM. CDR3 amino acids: CASRGPGAPGNQPQHF. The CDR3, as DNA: TGTGCCAGCAGGGGCCCTGGGGCCCCGGGCAATCAGCCCCAGCATTTT.

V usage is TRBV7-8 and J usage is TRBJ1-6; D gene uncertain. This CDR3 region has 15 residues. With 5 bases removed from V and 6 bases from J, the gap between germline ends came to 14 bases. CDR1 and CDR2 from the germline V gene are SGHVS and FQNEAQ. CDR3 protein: CASSQGLGGNSPLHF. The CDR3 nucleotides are TGTGCCAGCAGCCAAGGTCTAGGCGGTAATTCACCCCTCCACTTT.

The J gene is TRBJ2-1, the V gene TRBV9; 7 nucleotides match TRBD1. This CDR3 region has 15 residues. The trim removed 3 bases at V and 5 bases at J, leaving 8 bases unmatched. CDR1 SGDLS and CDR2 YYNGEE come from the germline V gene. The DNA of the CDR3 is TGTGCCAGCAGCGGCCGACAGGGCAGGCACAATGAGCAGTTCTTC. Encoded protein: CASSGRQGRHNEQFF.

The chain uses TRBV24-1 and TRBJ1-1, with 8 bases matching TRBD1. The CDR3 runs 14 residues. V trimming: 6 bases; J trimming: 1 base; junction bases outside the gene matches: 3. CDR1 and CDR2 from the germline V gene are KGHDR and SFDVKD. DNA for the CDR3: TGTGCCACCAGTACCGGGACAGGGAACACTGAAGCTTTCTTT. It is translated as CATSTGTGNTEAFF.

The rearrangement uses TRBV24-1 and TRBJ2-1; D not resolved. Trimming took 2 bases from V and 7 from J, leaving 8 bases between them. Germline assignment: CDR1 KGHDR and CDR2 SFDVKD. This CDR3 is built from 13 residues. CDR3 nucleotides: TGTGCCACCAGTGATTCGCTATGGAATGAGCAGTTCTTC. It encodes CATSDSLWNEQFF.

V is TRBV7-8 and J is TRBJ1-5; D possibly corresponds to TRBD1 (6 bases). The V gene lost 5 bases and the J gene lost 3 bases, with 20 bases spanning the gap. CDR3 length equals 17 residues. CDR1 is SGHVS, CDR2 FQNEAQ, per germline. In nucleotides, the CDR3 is TGTGCCAGCAGCCCATTAGTAGGGACAACCCTCAATCAGCCCCAGCATTTT. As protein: CASSPLVGTTLNQPQHF.

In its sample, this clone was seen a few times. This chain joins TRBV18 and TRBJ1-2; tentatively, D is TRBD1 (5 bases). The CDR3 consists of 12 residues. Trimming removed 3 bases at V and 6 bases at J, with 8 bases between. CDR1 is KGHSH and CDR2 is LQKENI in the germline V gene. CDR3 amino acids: CASSPQGNGYTF. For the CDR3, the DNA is TGTGCCAGCTCACCTCAGGGAAATGGCTACACCTTC.

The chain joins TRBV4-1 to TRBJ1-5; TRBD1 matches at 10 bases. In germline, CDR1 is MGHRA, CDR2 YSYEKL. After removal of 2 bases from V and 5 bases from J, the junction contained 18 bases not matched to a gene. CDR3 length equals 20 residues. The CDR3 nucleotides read TGCGCCAGCAGCCAATTCGAAGGGGACAGGGGTTGGGGAGAGGATCAGCCCCAGCATTTT. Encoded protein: CASSQFEGDRGWGEDQPQHF.

The CDR3 DNA is TGTGCCAGCAGCTTAGGGGGGAACGAGCAGTACTTC. This gives the protein CASSLGGNEQYF. The V call is TRBV11-1, the J call TRBJ2-7; D tentatively fits TRBD1 or TRBD2 (5 bases each). Germline V CDR1 and CDR2: SGHAT, FQDESV (reference sequence). V lost 1 base and J 5 bases, leaving 6 bases between the germline ends. The CDR3 totals 12 residues.

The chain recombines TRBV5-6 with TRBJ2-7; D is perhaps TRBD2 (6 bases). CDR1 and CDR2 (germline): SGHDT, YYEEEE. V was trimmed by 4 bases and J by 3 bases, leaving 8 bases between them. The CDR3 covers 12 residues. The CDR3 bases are TGTGCCAGCAGCGGGGGACTCTACGAGCAGTACTTC. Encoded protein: CASSGGLYEQYF.

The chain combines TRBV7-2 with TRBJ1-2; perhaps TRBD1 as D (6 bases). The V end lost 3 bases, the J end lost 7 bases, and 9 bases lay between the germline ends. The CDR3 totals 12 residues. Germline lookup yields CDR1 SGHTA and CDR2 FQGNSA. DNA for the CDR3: TGTGCCAGCAGCTTCCGGACAGTTGGCTACACCTTC. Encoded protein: CASSFRTVGYTF.

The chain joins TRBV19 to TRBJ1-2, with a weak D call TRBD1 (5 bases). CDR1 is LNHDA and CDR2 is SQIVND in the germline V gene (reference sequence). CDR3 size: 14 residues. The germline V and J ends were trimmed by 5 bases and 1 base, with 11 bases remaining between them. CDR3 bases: TGTGCCAGTAGTTTCGGGACGGATAACTATGGCTACACCTTC. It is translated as CASSFGTDNYGYTF.

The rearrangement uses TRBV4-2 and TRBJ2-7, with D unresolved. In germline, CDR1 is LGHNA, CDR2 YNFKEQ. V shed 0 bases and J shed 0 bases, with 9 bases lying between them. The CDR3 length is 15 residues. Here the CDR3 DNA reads TGTGCCAGCAGCCAAGAGGCGGCCGGCTCCTACGAGCAGTACTTC. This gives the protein CASSQEAAGSYEQYF.

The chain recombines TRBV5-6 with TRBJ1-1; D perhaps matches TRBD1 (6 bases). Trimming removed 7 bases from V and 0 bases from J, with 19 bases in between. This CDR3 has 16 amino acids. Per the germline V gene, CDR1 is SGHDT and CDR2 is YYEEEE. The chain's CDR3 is CASGRPGQGLNTEAFF. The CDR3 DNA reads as TGTGCCAGCGGCCGGCCGGGACAAGGACTGAACACTGAAGCTTTCTTT. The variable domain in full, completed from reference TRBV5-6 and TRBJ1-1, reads DAGVTQSPTHLIKTRGQQVTLRCSPKSGHDTVSWYQQALGQGPQFIFQYYEEEERQRGNFPDRFSGHQFPNYSSELNVNALLLGDSALYLCASGRPGQGLNTEAFFGQGTRLTVV.

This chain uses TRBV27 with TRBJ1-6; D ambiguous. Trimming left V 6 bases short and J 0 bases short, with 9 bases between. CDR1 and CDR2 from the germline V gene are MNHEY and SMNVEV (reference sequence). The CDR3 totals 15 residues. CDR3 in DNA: TGTGCCAGCAGCCGGGTCGGCTCCTATAATTCACCCCTCCACTTT. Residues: CASSRVGSYNSPLHF.

CDR3: CASSQTTGAGSPLHF. The CDR3 nucleotides read TGCGCCAGCAGCCAAACCACAGGGGCTGGGTCACCCCTCCACTTT. The genes are TRBV4-3 and TRBJ1-6; 7 nucleotides line up with TRBD1. There are 15 residues in the CDR3. The J segment lost 10 bases and the V segment lost 2 bases, leaving 8 bases of the junction unmatched. The germline gives CDR1 LGHNA, CDR2 YSLEER.

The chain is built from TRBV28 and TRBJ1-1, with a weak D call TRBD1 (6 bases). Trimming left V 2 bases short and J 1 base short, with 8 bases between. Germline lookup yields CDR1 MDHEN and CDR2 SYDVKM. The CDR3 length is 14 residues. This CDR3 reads CASSLTGTNTEAFF. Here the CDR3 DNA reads TGTGCCAGCAGTTTAACAGGGACGAACACTGAAGCTTTCTTT.

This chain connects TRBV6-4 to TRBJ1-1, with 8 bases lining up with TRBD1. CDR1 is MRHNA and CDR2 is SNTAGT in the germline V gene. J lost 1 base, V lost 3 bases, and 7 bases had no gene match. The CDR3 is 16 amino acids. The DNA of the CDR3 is TGTGCCAGCAGTGAACCCGGACAGGGAAAGAACACTGAAGCTTTCTTT. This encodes CASSEPGQGKNTEAFF.

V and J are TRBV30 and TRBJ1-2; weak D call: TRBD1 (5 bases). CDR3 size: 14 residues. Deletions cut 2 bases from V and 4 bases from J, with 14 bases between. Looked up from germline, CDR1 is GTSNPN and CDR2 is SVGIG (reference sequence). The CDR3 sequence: CAWSRGDASYGYTF. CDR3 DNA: TGTGCCTGGAGTCGGGGGGACGCCTCCTATGGCTACACCTTC.

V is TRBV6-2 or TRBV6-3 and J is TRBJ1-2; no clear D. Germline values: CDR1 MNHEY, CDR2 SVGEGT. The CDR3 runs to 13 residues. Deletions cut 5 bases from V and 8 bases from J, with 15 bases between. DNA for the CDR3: TGTGCCAGCAGTCCCCCTGGACGGCGAGGCTACACCTTC. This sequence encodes CASSPPGRRGYTF.

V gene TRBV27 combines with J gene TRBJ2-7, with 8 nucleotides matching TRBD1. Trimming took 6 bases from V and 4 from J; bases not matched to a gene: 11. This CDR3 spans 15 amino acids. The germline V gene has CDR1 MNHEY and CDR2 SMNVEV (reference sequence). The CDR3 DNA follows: TGTGCCAGCAGCTTTAGGACAGGGACTCCTTACGAGCAGTACTTC. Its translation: CASSFRTGTPYEQYF.